Listed below are T cell receptor beta chains from one sample, sequenced in a study of blood T cells in healthy people across ages. TCRdb re-analysed the 5' RACE reads in MiXCR, keeping a single row per CDR3 protein. This sample has 450,000 to 600,000 distinct CDR3 sequences; around 27% occur once, and the top ten carry about 3.9%. The sample was also reused in another study, on T cells of mothers and their children.

Sequencing input: blood. The receptors shown here come from a boy between 2 and 10 years old in good health. Each CDR3 is given with its conserved first and last residue. D genes are given only for firm matches. The size of a clone is reported for some rows only, either as once, few or many, or as a class for expanded clones.

abundance	v_gene	d_gene	j_gene	CDR3aa	CDR3nt
few	TRBV15	.	TRBJ2-5	CATSRYNQETQYF	TGTGCCACCAGCAGATACAACCAAGAGACCCAGTACTTC
few	TRBV6-5	.	TRBJ1-2	CASNRDASSYGYTF	TGTGCCAGCAATAGGGACGCCTCGAGCTATGGCTACACCTTC
.	TRBV10-3	TRBD2	TRBJ2-1	CAIGLAPYNEQFF	TGTGCCATAGGACTAGCGCCCTACAATGAGCAGTTCTTC
.	TRBV5-1	.	TRBJ2-6	CASSLNRAPSGANVLTF	TGCGCCAGCAGCTTGAACCGGGCCCCCTCTGGGGCCAACGTCCTGACTTTC
few	TRBV24-1	.	TRBJ2-1	CATSDSGRNYNEQFF	TGTGCCACCAGTGATTCAGGACGAAACTACAATGAGCAGTTCTTC
.	TRBV18	TRBD2	TRBJ2-7	CASSPVPAGGSEQYF	TGTGCCAGCTCACCAGTCCCAGCGGGAGGTTCCGAGCAGTACTTC
.	TRBV9	TRBD1	TRBJ2-7	CASSVGGTGDYEQYF	TGTGCCAGCAGCGTAGGCGGGACAGGGGACTACGAGCAGTACTTC
.	TRBV5-1	.	TRBJ1-2	CASSPKGLEGYTF	TGCGCCAGCAGCCCCAAGGGTTTGGAGGGCTACACCTTC
.	TRBV2	.	TRBJ2-7	CASSDSGTYEQYF	TGTGCCAGCAGTGACTCCGGGACCTACGAGCAGTACTTC
many	TRBV7-2	.	TRBJ2-7	CASDEGVGYEQYF	TGTGCCAGCGACGAAGGGGTTGGCTACGAGCAGTACTTC
.	TRBV12-3/TRBV12-4	.	TRBJ1-3	CASSLGHYSGNTIYF	TGTGCCAGCAGTTTAGGACATTACTCTGGAAACACTATATATTTT
few	TRBV14	.	TRBJ1-1	CASSIGLVTEAFF	TGTGCCAGCAGCATAGGACTGGTCACTGAAGCTTTCTTT
.	TRBV11-3	.	TRBJ2-4	CASSQDGDIQYF	TGTGCCAGCAGCCAAGATGGGGACATTCAGTACTTC
few	TRBV5-1	TRBD1	TRBJ1-2	CASSAWPSGQLNYGYTF	TGCGCCAGCAGCGCCTGGCCGTCGGGACAGCTTAACTATGGCTACACCTTC
.	TRBV20-1	TRBD2	TRBJ2-7	CSARGPLAGVTYEQYF	TGCAGTGCTAGAGGACCACTAGCGGGAGTTACCTACGAGCAGTACTTC
.	TRBV12-3/TRBV12-4	.	TRBJ2-4	CASSYQGLYIQYF	TGTGCCAGCAGTTACCAGGGTCTATACATTCAGTACTTC
.	TRBV5-1	.	TRBJ1-3	CATHWRATGNTIYF	TGCGCCACCCATTGGAGGGCTACTGGAAACACCATATATTTT
few	TRBV5-1	.	TRBJ1-6	CASSLYSKEGSPLHF	TGCGCCAGCAGCTTGTATTCCAAAGAGGGTTCACCCCTCCACTTT
.	TRBV5-1	.	TRBJ1-6	CASSLEGGRSPLHF	TGCGCCAGCAGCTTAGAGGGTGGTAGGTCACCCCTCCACTTT
many	TRBV28	.	TRBJ2-5	CASSSSYQETQYF	TGTGCCAGCAGTTCTTCCTACCAAGAGACCCAGTACTTC
.	TRBV11-2	.	TRBJ2-1	CASSSDEVNEQFF	TGTGCCAGCAGCTCAGACGAGGTCAATGAGCAGTTCTTC
.	TRBV2	.	TRBJ2-1	CASKRMSYNEQFF	TGTGCCAGCAAAAGGATGTCCTACAATGAGCAGTTCTTC
.	TRBV7-2	.	TRBJ2-2	CASRRYDDTGELFF	TGTGCCAGCAGGCGGTACGATGACACCGGGGAGCTGTTTTTT
.	TRBV21-1	.	TRBJ2-5	CASSSHLARRQGAGETQYF	TGTGCCAGCAGCTCCCACCTAGCTAGGAGACAGGGGGCAGGAGAGACCCAGTACTTC
.	TRBV19	.	TRBJ1-4	CAATKGAPGEKLFF	TGTGCCGCAACGAAAGGGGCCCCCGGTGAAAAACTGTTTTTT
.	TRBV5-1	TRBD2	TRBJ2-2	CASSRSPAGGRTGELFF	TGCGCCAGCAGCCGAAGTCCCGCGGGGGGGCGAACCGGGGAGCTGTTTTTT
few	TRBV6-2/TRBV6-3	.	TRBJ2-4	CASKTSGNIQYF	TGTGCCAGCAAAACCTCGGGGAACATTCAGTACTTC
.	TRBV30	.	TRBJ2-1	CAWSVPQVNQNEQFF	TGTGCCTGGAGTGTTCCCCAGGTTAACCAAAATGAGCAGTTCTTC
.	TRBV6-2/TRBV6-3	.	TRBJ1-2	CASSWNGVRDGYTF	TGTGCCAGCAGTTGGAACGGAGTCCGTGATGGCTACACCTTC